This T cell receptor (beta chain) is drawn from a study of CD8+ T cells in alopecia areata (dated 2018 in TCRdb). Background for the entire study: Treated patients were enrolled in an open-label pilot trial of oral tofacitinib at 5 to 10 mg twice daily for moderate-to-severe alopecia areata. Tofacitinib was administered for 6 to 18 months, and 6 months of follow-up off drug were then conducted to assess delayed response and recurrence. In treated patients, disease severity was measured using the SALT score, which gives the percentage of scalp surface area affected. The study used high-throughput TCRbeta sequencing to examine T cell clonal expansion in alopecia areata, in both the C3H/HeJ mouse model and human patients. Human TCRbeta sequencing covered scalp tissue and sorted CD4+ and CD8+ peripheral blood T cells from patchy and totalis/universalis alopecia areata patients and healthy controls. Biopsies were taken from tofacitinib-treated patients at baseline and again at 4 and 24 weeks into treatment, and several of those patients also had a later scalp biopsy. Scalp clonality was compared across normal scalp (n=4), patchy alopecia areata scalp (n=8), and alopecia totalis/universalis scalp (n=8). RNA was obtained with the PAXgene miRNA kit for fixed scalp, the miRNeasy kit for PBMCs, and the RNeasy kit for mouse skin. TCRbeta CDR3 regions were amplified by immunoSEQ multiplex PCR with 35 Vbeta forward and 13 Jbeta reverse primers.

For CDR1 and CDR2, the germline V gene lists MRHNA and SNTAGT. The CDR3 goes from the cysteine to the phenylalanine over 16 residues. Only CDR3 DNA is held: 48 bases, read in frame from base 1. Germline trimming amounts to 0 bases on V and 2 bases on J, with 6 as the count of junction bases outside the gene matches. The library was obtained by the immunoSEQ multiplex PCR assay. RNA was extracted from all samples and reverse transcribed into cDNA as template for TCR sequencing. First-strand cDNA was synthesized with SuperScript III using a 2:1 mix of oligo-dT and random hexamers. A synthetic immune receptor repertoire was used to assess amplification bias, and residual bias was removed computationally. The original pipeline was this. After raw reads were preprocessed to remove errors, the CDR3 was defined following IMGT conventions as running from the conserved cysteine to phenylalanine. Clonality was calculated as 1 minus Shannon entropy normalized by log2 of the number of productive unique TCRs. Whether scalp clones were CD4 or CD8 was inferred by matching scalp TCRbeta sequences against CD4 and CD8 repertoires sorted from blood. The source is immuneACCESS, and TCRdb retained only in-frame sequences with V and J called. Part of the clones is not carried over; for the studies checked, unresolved V genes explain less than half of this, and the remainder is unexplained. For V, J and clone size, that table is used; D and trimming come from the DNA. Recorded for this sample are some 110,000 clones; about three fifths of them occurred a single time. The ten largest clones represent around 30% of the sample.

Paper-wide results and their limitations: Compared with normal scalp, lesional scalp had higher clonality and more expanded CD8+ clones, particularly in alopecia totalis/universalis, a pattern that suggests antigenic drive. Scalp clonality and the number of expanded CD8+ clones among the top 100 scalp clones were significantly decreased by tofacitinib. Shared TCR sequences between patients were less evident than in mice, which may be partly attributable to HLA diversity in the patient population. Unlike mouse skin, where gammadelta T cells dominate, normal human skin contains resident alphabeta T cells that get sequenced too, which complicates analysis of the scalp TCR repertoire. Because the treated cohort was small and had just a single nonresponder, larger studies are needed to establish links between baseline CD8+ expansion and response. During tofacitinib treatment, many expanded lesional clones stuck around in both scalp and blood, and this persistence may partly explain why relapse happens after treatment is stopped.

As for this clone: Its antigen is unknown. Qualities for individual bases were not recorded, and no much larger clone is one base off.

The sample's time point label, in plain terms: around 4 weeks on oral tofacitinib. The meaning of the sample's treatment or condition label: oral pan-JAK inhibitor, 5-10 mg twice daily. Lesional scalp punch biopsies and peripheral blood were obtained from alopecia areata patients. PBMCs were isolated by density centrifugation and stained for CD3, CD4 and CD8, after which CD4+ and CD8+ T cells were sorted on a FACSAria. The chain is made from TRBV6-4 and TRBJ2-7, and 8 bases in between align with TRBD2. The clonotype was recovered from a human donor with alopecia areata. The sequencing used CD8+ T cells sorted from blood, collected at week 4, from a patient treated with tofacitinib. The CDR3 protein sequence reads: CASSDSASGSPYEQYF. At the DNA level, the sequence is TGTGCCAGCAGTGACTCGGCTAGCGGGTCCCCCTACGAGCAGTACTTC.